These 11 T cell receptor beta chains originate from one sample sequenced in a study of OX40 agonist ivuxolimab in advanced cancers. TCRdb's copy holds only in-frame clones and misses some; the assay was immunoSEQ multiplex PCR. Here the sample spans 100,000 or so clones, 70% to 90% being singletons. The specimen comprised CD4+ or CD8+ T cells sorted from blood, sampled in a trial of the OX40 agonist ivuxolimab. These receptor sequences come from an adult with an advanced solid tumor such as melanoma, head and neck, liver or kidney cancer.

DNA for the CDR3: TGCAGCGTCCCTACCACGACAGGAAGCACCGGGGAGCTGTTTTTT. Encoded protein: CSVPTTTGSTGELFF. V is TRBV29-1 and J is TRBJ2-2; D possibly corresponds to TRBD1 (6 bases). The CDR3 contains 15 residues. V was clipped by 6 bases and J by 4 bases, with 18 bases between them. Germline V gives CDR1 SQVTM, CDR2 ANQGSEA.

The rearrangement links TRBV19 to TRBJ1-4; D remains unclear. The CDR3 is made up of 13 amino acids. Trimming stripped 5 bases from V and 7 bases from J, with 11 bases between. In germline, CDR1 is LNHDA, CDR2 SQIVND (reference sequence). CDR3 sequence reads: CASSSSAREKLFF. CDR3 sequence (DNA): TGTGCCAGTAGTTCCTCGGCGCGTGAAAAACTGTTTTTT.

This clone was counted once. This rearrangement joins TRBV29-1 to TRBJ2-5; D might be TRBD1 (5 bases). From germline, CDR1 is SQVTM and CDR2 ANQGSEA. V was shortened by 1 base and J by 13 bases, with 19 bases between the two germline ends. The CDR3 is 13 residues long. CDR3 protein: CSVEAQGPRDRYF. CDR3 nucleotide sequence: TGCAGCGTTGAAGCGCAGGGCCCAAGAGACCGGTACTTC.

The chain employs TRBV2 and TRBJ1-2; 8 bases map to TRBD1. Germline CDR1 SNHLY, CDR2 FYNNEI. There are 13 residues in the CDR3. The ends lost 5 bases at V and 8 bases at J; junction bases unmatched: 7. CDR3 region: CASSRDRGSGYTF. The CDR3 bases are TGTGCCAGCAGTAGAGACAGGGGTTCCGGCTACACCTTC.

The chain uses TRBV5-1 and TRBJ1-1, with D maybe TRBD1 (5 bases). CDR1 and CDR2 (germline): SGHRS, YFSETQ. CDR3 length: 15 amino acids. Between the trimmed V and J ends, which lost 2 bases and 1 base, there was a span of 12 bases. DNA of the CDR3: TGCGCCAGCAGCTTAAACTGGGACGAGAACACTGAAGCTTTCTTT. Translation gives CASSLNWDENTEAFF.

The chain joins TRBV6-5 to TRBJ1-5; D is perhaps TRBD1 (6 bases). The CDR3 totals 13 residues. Trimming pared 6 bases from V and 11 bases from J, leaving 17 bases between. Germline V gene lookup returns CDR1 MNHEY and CDR2 SVGAGI. The CDR3 nucleotides read TGTGCCAGCAGGAGGGACCGGGGGCTGGCCCAGCATTTT. Translation gives CASRRDRGLAQHF.

CDR3 nucleotide sequence: TGTGCCAGCAGGTGGACTAGCGGGACAAGTGGAGAGCAGTACTTC. It yields the protein CASRWTSGTSGEQYF. The chain joins TRBV7-2 to TRBJ2-7, with 12 nucleotides matching TRBD2. Germline values: CDR1 SGHTA, CDR2 FQGNSA. The ends lost 6 bases at V and 7 bases at J; junction bases unmatched: 10. The CDR3 consists of 15 residues.

The chain has TRBV5-1 and TRBJ2-1, with 10 positions matching TRBD2. Per the germline V gene, CDR1 is SGHRS and CDR2 is YFSETQ. CDR3 size: 16 residues. J was trimmed by 5 bases and V by 1 base; bases with no gene match: 6. CDR3 residues: CASSLWSGRDNNEQFF. CDR3 nucleotide sequence: TGCGCCAGCAGCTTGTGGAGCGGGAGGGACAACAATGAGCAGTTCTTC.

This chain uses TRBV2 with TRBJ2-7; perhaps TRBD1 as D (6 bases). Germline V gives CDR1 SNHLY, CDR2 FYNNEI. CDR3 length equals 14 residues. Trimming took 2 bases from V and 6 from J, leaving 14 bases between them. The CDR3 nucleotides are TGTGCCAGCAGTGAATTGCCAGGGGTCGTCGAGCAGTACTTC. Encoded protein: CASSELPGVVEQYF.

This clone was counted once. V usage is TRBV7-6 and J usage is TRBJ2-7; D ambiguous. This CDR3 spans 14 amino acids. V lost 1 base to trimming and J lost 6 bases, with 13 bases between them. CDR1 and CDR2 from the germline V gene are SGHVS and FNYEAQ. CDR3 sequence reads: CASSLGGFGGEQYF. CDR3 DNA sequence: TGTGCCAGCAGCTTAGGAGGATTCGGTGGCGAGCAGTACTTC.

The V call is TRBV11-3, the J call TRBJ2-1, with 11 positions matching TRBD1. The CDR3 contains 16 residues. CDR1 is SGHNT and CDR2 is YENEEA in the germline V gene. V lost 4 bases and J lost 8; bases outside the gene matches: 10. CDR3 nucleotides: TGTGCCAGCAGCTCAGGGCCGGGACAGGGGGGTGATGAGCAGTTCTTC. Encoded protein: CASSSGPGQGGDEQFF. The full variable domain, its missing parts supplied by reference TRBV11-3 and TRBJ2-1, is EAGVVQSPRYKIIEKKQPVAFWCNPISGHNTLYWYLQNLGQGPELLIRYENEEAVDDSQLPKDRFSAERLKGVDSTLKIQPAELGDSAVYLCASSSGPGQGGDEQFFGPGTRLTVL.